These 23 T cell receptor beta chains share one sample of origin, sequenced in a study of T cell repertoires in cytomegalovirus infection. Their target antigens are unknown. A single record per CDR3 protein comes from TCRdb applying MiXCR to the reads. The sample records nearly 700,000 distinct CDR3 sequences, roughly a third being singletons. This sample comprised cultured PBMCs, obtained from culture after CMV antigen stimulation. The receptors originated from a human donor in good health (CMV status not recorded). Some clones in this sample may be carry-over from other donors' samples.

As for this clonotype: A much larger clone differs from this one at a single base, so this may be a read error. The chain has TRBV7-2 and TRBJ2-7; D possibly corresponds to TRBD1 (6 bases). The CDR3 covers 14 residues. V was trimmed by 5 bases and J by 4 bases, leaving 15 bases between them. Germline values: CDR1 SGHTA, CDR2 FQGNSA. CDR3 sequence: CASSLDGTSYEQYF. CDR3 coding DNA: TGTGCCAGCAGCCTCGATGGGACATCTTACGAGCAGTACTTC.

The rearrangement joins TRBV19 to TRBJ2-2, with no clear D. V lost 7 bases, J lost 0 bases, and 12 bases lay in between. The CDR3 is 15 residues long. CDR1 and CDR2 from the germline V gene are LNHDA and SQIVND (reference sequence). The CDR3 spells CASNPEWTNTGELFF. In DNA, the CDR3 is TGTGCCAGTAACCCAGAATGGACGAACACCGGGGAGCTGTTTTTT.

The table lists this clonotype with a count of one. This may be a read error, as it is one base from a much larger clone. The chain couples TRBV11-2 to TRBJ1-5; D is uncertain. V was clipped by 2 bases and J by 9 bases, with 11 bases between them. The CDR3 covers 13 residues. The germline V gene has CDR1 SGHAT and CDR2 FQNNGV. The CDR3 coding sequence is TGTGCCAGCAGCTTATTTATCGGTCGGCCCCAGCATTTT. The encoded protein is CASSLFIGRPQHF. The whole variable domain, filled in from reference TRBV11-2 and TRBJ1-5, reads EAGVAQSPRYKIIEKRQSVAFWCNPISGHATLYWYQQILGQGPKLLIQFQNNGVVDDSQLPKDRFSAERLKGVDSTLKIQPAKLEDSAVYLCASSLFIGRPQHFGDGTRLSIL.

The V call is TRBV19, the J call TRBJ2-2; D unclear. Trimming took 1 base from V and 4 from J, leaving 10 bases between them. The CDR3 length is 15 residues. CDR1 is LNHDA, CDR2 SQIVND, per germline (reference sequence). CDR3 in amino acids: CASSIVYASTGELFF. DNA of the CDR3: TGTGCCAGTAGTATAGTATATGCGAGCACCGGGGAGCTGTTTTTT. Supplemented by reference TRBV19 and TRBJ2-2, the full variable domain reads DGGITQSPKYLFRKEGQNVTLSCEQNLNHDAMYWYRQDPGQGLRLIYYSQIVNDFQKGDIAEGYSVSREKKESFPLTVTSAQKNPTAFYLCASSIVYASTGELFFGEGSRLTVL.

The genes are TRBV7-9 and TRBJ1-1; 8 positions agree with TRBD1. CDR1 is SEHNR, CDR2 FQNEAQ, per germline (reference sequence). J gave up 8 bases and V 5 bases, and 13 bases lay outside the gene matches. The CDR3 totals 15 residues. CDR3 DNA: TGTGCCAGCAGCCCCCGGACAGGGTGGAAGCGAGAAGCTTTCTTT. Protein: CASSPRTGWKREAFF. The whole variable domain, filled in from reference TRBV7-9 and TRBJ1-1, reads DTGVSQNPRHKITKRGQNVTFRCDPISEHNRLYWYRQTLGQGPEFLTYFQNEAQLEKSRLLSDRFSAERPKGSFSTLEIQRTEQGDSAMYLCASSPRTGWKREAFFGQGTRLTVV.

The chain employs TRBV7-9 and TRBJ1-1; 8 positions match TRBD1. This CDR3 region has 12 residues. After removal of 3 bases from V and 9 bases from J, the junction contained 3 bases not matched to a gene. Germline values: CDR1 SEHNR, CDR2 FQNEAQ (reference sequence). The CDR3 reads CASSFSRGQAFF. As DNA, the CDR3 is TGTGCCAGCAGCTTTTCCAGGGGGCAAGCTTTCTTT.

V and J are TRBV2 and TRBJ1-2; D remains unclear. This CDR3 has 13 amino acids. Germline lookup yields CDR1 SNHLY and CDR2 FYNNEI. The V and J ends lost 1 base and 3 bases respectively, with 6 bases between them. CDR3 in DNA: TGTGCCAGCAGTGAAGATCGGGACTATGGCTACACCTTC. It yields the protein CASSEDRDYGYTF.

This clonotype was seen only a few times. The chain carries TRBV7-8 and TRBJ2-3; D gene unclear. The CDR3 consists of 13 residues. The V gene lost 6 bases and the J gene lost 2 bases, with 9 bases spanning the gap. CDR1 is SGHVS, CDR2 FQNEAQ, per germline. CDR3 nucleotides: TGTGCCAGCAGGAGGCTTGCCACAGATACGCAGTATTTT. Amino acid sequence: CASRRLATDTQYF. The full variable domain, in which reference TRBV7-8 and TRBJ2-3 provide the parts outside the CDR3, is GAGVSQSPRYKVAKRGQDVALRCDPISGHVSLFWYQQALGQGPEFLTYFQNEAQLDKSGLPSDRFFAERPEGSVSTLKIQRTQQEDSAVYLCASRRLATDTQYFGPGTRLTVL.

The rearrangement uses TRBV5-3 and TRBJ2-2; 7 bases fit TRBD2. TRBV5-3 is flagged as an ORF with uncertain function. Germline trimming cut 8 bases from V and 5 bases from J; bases unmatched to any gene: 12. This CDR3 is 15 amino acids long. CDR3 sequence: CASSPQKGGTGELFF. Here the CDR3 DNA reads TGTGCCAGCAGCCCCCAGAAGGGAGGGACCGGGGAGCTGTTTTTT.

This sequence joins TRBV11-2 and TRBJ1-3; no firm D call. The V end lost 6 bases, the J end lost 1 base, and 10 bases lay between the germline ends. This CDR3 comprises 14 residues. The germline CDR1 and CDR2 sequences are SGHAT and FQNNGV. CDR3 residues: CASRKTGSGNTIYF. CDR3 coding DNA: TGTGCCAGCAGAAAAACCGGGTCTGGAAACACCATATATTTT.

The J gene is TRBJ1-6, the V gene TRBV20-1, with a tentative D call TRBD1 (6 bases). Germline V lookup: CDR1 DFQATT, CDR2 SNEGSKA (reference sequence). V was clipped by 3 bases and J by 1 base, with 16 bases between them. This CDR3 spans 17 amino acids. CDR3 nucleotides: TGCAGTGCTAGGGTGGGCAGGGGTTCGTCCTATAATTCACCCCTCCACTTT. Its protein product is CSARVGRGSSYNSPLHF.

V gene TRBV18 combines with J gene TRBJ2-5; 9 bases line up with TRBD1. The CDR3 consists of 14 residues. The ends lost 5 bases at V and 2 bases at J; junction bases unmatched: 3. Germline-derived CDR1 and CDR2 are KGHSH and LQKENI. CDR3 residues: CASSDGQGQETQYF. The DNA for the CDR3 is TGTGCCAGCTCAGACGGACAGGGGCAAGAGACCCAGTACTTC.

The chain links TRBV7-9 to TRBJ2-7; 7 bases agree with TRBD2. V lost 5 bases, J lost 7 bases, and 11 bases stayed unmatched. CDR1 and CDR2 from the germline V gene are SEHNR and FQNEAQ (reference sequence). The CDR3 spans 14 residues. Here the CDR3 DNA reads TGTGCCAGCAGCAAGACCGGGGGGATGAAGGAGCAGTACTTC. Its protein is CASSKTGGMKEQYF.

This sequence joins TRBV10-3 and TRBJ1-1; tentative D call: TRBD1 (6 bases). Germline V gene data show CDR1 as ENHRY and CDR2 as SYGVKD. V was cut by 10 bases and J by 3 bases, with 27 bases left in between. This CDR3 has 17 amino acids. The CDR3 bases are TGTGCCACATTAAAGAGGGCAAACAGGGCCCGGGACACTGAAGCTTTCTTT. It codes for CATLKRANRARDTEAFF.

The V gene is TRBV2, the J gene TRBJ1-2; D is unclear. This CDR3 is 11 amino acids long. V lost 6 bases and J lost 7, with 9 bases in between. Germline CDR1 and CDR2: SNHLY and FYNNEI. The CDR3 is CASRQVSGYTF. The CDR3 DNA sequence: TGTGCCAGCAGACAAGTCAGTGGCTACACCTTC.

The gene calls are TRBV7-6 and TRBJ2-1, with no clear D. Germline CDR1 and CDR2: SGHVS and FNYEAQ. The CDR3 runs 13 residues. The V end lost 2 bases, the J end lost 10 bases, and 12 bases lay between the germline ends. CDR3 nucleotides: TGTGCCAGCAGCTTATGGGATGTTAACGAGCAGTTCTTC. This sequence encodes CASSLWDVNEQFF.

The V gene is TRBV29-1, the J gene TRBJ2-1, with D possibly TRBD1 on 6 matching bases. Trimming left V 0 bases short and J 1 base short, with 13 bases between. CDR3 length: 16 residues. Per the germline V gene, CDR1 is SQVTM and CDR2 is ANQGSEA. CDR3 nucleotides: TGCAGCGTTGAAGATCTTCAGGACAGATCCTACAATGAGCAGTTCTTC. Residues: CSVEDLQDRSYNEQFF.

This chain joins TRBV7-9 and TRBJ2-3; D may be TRBD1 or TRBD2 (5 bases each). V was clipped by 2 bases and J by 3 bases, with 18 bases between them. Germline assignment: CDR1 SEHNR and CDR2 FQNEAQ (reference sequence). CDR3 length: 17 amino acids. The CDR3 sequence is CASSLMRSGDGTDTQYF. The CDR3 coding sequence is TGTGCCAGCAGCTTAATGCGGTCCGGGGACGGGACAGATACGCAGTATTTT.

In its sample, this clonotype was seen once. The V and J genes are TRBV28 and TRBJ1-6; D possibly corresponds to TRBD1 (5 bases). The germline V and J ends were trimmed by 5 bases and 4 bases, with 9 bases remaining between them. From germline, CDR1 is MDHEN and CDR2 SYDVKM. The CDR3 consists of 14 residues. CDR3 nucleotide sequence: TGTGCCAGCAGTGCCGACAGTTATAATTCACCCCTCCACTTT. This gives the protein CASSADSYNSPLHF.

The gene calls are TRBV6-2 or TRBV6-3 and TRBJ1-1; the match to TRBD1 covers 7 bases. CDR1 is MNHEY, CDR2 SVGEGT, per germline. Trimming at V came to 4 bases and at J to 9 bases, leaving 11 bases not matched to a gene. The CDR3 totals 14 residues. Here the CDR3 reads CASSSGQAALKAFF. In DNA form, the CDR3 reads TGTGCCAGCAGTTCTGGACAGGCGGCTTTGAAAGCTTTCTTT.

This chain joins TRBV10-3 and TRBJ2-7; D is unclear. Germline lookup yields CDR1 ENHRY and CDR2 SYGVKD. Deletions cut 5 bases from V and 0 bases from J, with 11 bases between. This CDR3 is built from 14 residues. The CDR3 region has the DNA TGTGCCATCAGTTCCGAATATCCCTCCTACGAGCAGTACTTC. It encodes CAISSEYPSYEQYF.

This clonotype appeared many times. The chain carries TRBV7-2 and TRBJ1-1; no reliable D call. Between the trimmed V and J ends, which lost 1 base and 7 bases, there was a span of 13 bases. Germline CDR1 SGHTA, CDR2 FQGNSA. The CDR3 covers 14 residues. DNA for the CDR3: TGTGCCAGCAGCTTAGGGGCAGCTTTTCTTGAAGCTTTCTTT. Protein product: CASSLGAAFLEAFF.

This sequence joins TRBV2 and TRBJ2-1; D is unresolved. The CDR3 sequence is 15 residues long. V was clipped by 2 bases and J by 7 bases, with 15 bases between them. Germline V gene data show CDR1 as SNHLY and CDR2 as FYNNEI. Here the CDR3 DNA reads TGTGCCAGCAGTGAACGGGTGGTGGGAAAGAATGAGCAGTTCTTC. Encoded protein: CASSERVVGKNEQFF.